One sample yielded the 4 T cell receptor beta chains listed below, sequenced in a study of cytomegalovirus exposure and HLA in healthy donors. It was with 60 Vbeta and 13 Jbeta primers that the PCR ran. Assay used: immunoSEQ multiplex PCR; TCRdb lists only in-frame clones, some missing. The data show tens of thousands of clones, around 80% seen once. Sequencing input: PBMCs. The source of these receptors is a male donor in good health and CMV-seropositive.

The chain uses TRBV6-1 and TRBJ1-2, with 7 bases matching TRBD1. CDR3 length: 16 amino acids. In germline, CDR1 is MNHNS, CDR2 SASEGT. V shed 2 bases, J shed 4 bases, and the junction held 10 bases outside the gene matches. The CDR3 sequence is CASSEQDRPRGYGYTF. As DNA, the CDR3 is TGTGCCAGCAGTGAACAGGACAGGCCCAGGGGCTATGGCTACACCTTC.

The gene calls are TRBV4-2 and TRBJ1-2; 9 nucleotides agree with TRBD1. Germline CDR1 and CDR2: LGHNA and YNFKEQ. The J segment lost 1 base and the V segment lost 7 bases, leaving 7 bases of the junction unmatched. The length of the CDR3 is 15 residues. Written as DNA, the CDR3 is TGTGCCAGCACCCAGCGGGGACAGGGTAACTATGGCTACACCTTC. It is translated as CASTQRGQGNYGYTF.

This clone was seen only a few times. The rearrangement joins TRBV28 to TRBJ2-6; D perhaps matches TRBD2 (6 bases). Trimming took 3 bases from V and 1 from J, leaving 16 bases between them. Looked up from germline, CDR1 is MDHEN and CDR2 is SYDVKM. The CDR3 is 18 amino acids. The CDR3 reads CASSLSIGGGSGANVLTF. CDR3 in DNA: TGTGCCAGCAGTTTGAGTATTGGTGGGGGGTCTGGGGCCAACGTCCTGACTTTC.

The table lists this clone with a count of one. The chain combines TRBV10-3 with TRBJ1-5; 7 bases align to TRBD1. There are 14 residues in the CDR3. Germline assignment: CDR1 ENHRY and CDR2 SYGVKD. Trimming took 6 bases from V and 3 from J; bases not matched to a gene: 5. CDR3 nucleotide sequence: TGTGCCATCAGGAAAACAGGGGACAATCAGCCCCAGCATTTT. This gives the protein CAIRKTGDNQPQHF.